These 21 T cell receptor beta chains originate from one sample sequenced in a study of blood T cell repertoires in COVID-19. The assay was immunoSEQ multiplex PCR, and TCRdb's table has in-frame clones only and misses some. The sample consists of about 35,000 clones, more than 75% of them appearing once. Sequenced material: peripheral blood. The source of these receptors is a man aged 80 or over with active or convalescent COVID-19.

For the CDR3, the DNA is TGCAGCGTTGATCGACAAGACGCGGGGACCCAGTACTTC. Translated: CSVDRQDAGTQYF. V usage is TRBV29-1 and J usage is TRBJ2-5; D is possibly TRBD2 (5 bases). The V end was cut by 3 bases, the J end by 7 bases, with 15 bases between. The CDR3 totals 13 residues. Germline V CDR1 and CDR2: SQVTM, ANQGSEA.

The chain combines TRBV27 with TRBJ2-7; 7 bases are a match to TRBD2. From germline, CDR1 is MNHEY and CDR2 SMNVEV (reference sequence). The V gene end was trimmed by 4 bases and the J gene end by 1 base; junction bases not matched to a gene: 7. This CDR3 has 15 amino acids. The DNA for the CDR3 is TGTGCCAGCAGTTCTGAGGCTAGCGGTTCCTACGAGCAGTACTTC. Translated: CASSSEASGSYEQYF.

CDR3 protein: CATSPRRGRGSNTGELFF. The CDR3 nucleotides read TGTGCCACCAGCCCAAGGAGGGGGCGTGGGTCGAACACCGGGGAGCTGTTTTTT. The gene calls are TRBV15 and TRBJ2-2; D is possibly TRBD1 (7 bases). The CDR3 contains 18 residues. The V gene lost 5 bases and the J gene lost 0 bases, with 19 bases spanning the gap. Germline CDR1 reads LNHNV; CDR2 reads YYDKDF (reference sequence).

This clone was seen a few times. J is TRBJ1-2 and V is TRBV9; D not resolved. V lost 0 bases to trimming and J lost 4 bases, with 10 bases between them. CDR1 is SGDLS and CDR2 is YYNGEE in the germline V gene. The CDR3 covers 14 residues. CDR3 loop: CASSVGGASYGYTF. CDR3 in DNA: TGTGCCAGCAGCGTAGGGGGAGCCTCCTATGGCTACACCTTC.

This chain links TRBV19 with TRBJ2-5, with D possibly matching TRBD1 (5 bases). The CDR3 has 15 amino acids. CDR1 is LNHDA and CDR2 is SQIVND in the germline V gene (reference sequence). The germline V and J ends were trimmed by 5 bases and 5 bases, with 18 bases remaining between them. The CDR3 DNA reads as TGTGCCAGTAGTCAGGGTGTGGGATCGCGGGAGACCCAGTACTTC. It specifies CASSQGVGSRETQYF.

In this sample, this clone turned up once. The CDR3 spells CASRGAGRSNEQFF. CDR3 nucleotide sequence: TGTGCCAGCAGGGGAGCGGGAAGGAGCAATGAGCAGTTCTTC. The chain has TRBV27 and TRBJ2-1; TRBD2 matches 7 bases. The CDR3 is 14 amino acids. Germline CDR1 and CDR2: MNHEY and SMNVEV (reference sequence). Unmatched junction bases numbered 8, after V lost 6 bases and J lost 6 bases.

The rearrangement links TRBV28 to TRBJ1-5; D gene uncertain. CDR3 size: 15 residues. Germline V lookup: CDR1 MDHEN, CDR2 SYDVKM. Between the trimmed V and J ends, which lost 6 bases and 4 bases, there was a span of 16 bases. The CDR3, as DNA: TGTGCCAGCAGGAGGGTGGTCTCCATTAATCAGCCCCAGCATTTT. It specifies CASRRVVSINQPQHF.

The V call is TRBV7-2, the J call TRBJ2-3; 8 bases fit TRBD2. The CDR3 consists of 15 residues. V dropped 1 base and J dropped 6; count of bases not matched to a gene: 6. The germline CDR1 and CDR2 sequences are SGHTA and FQGNSA. The CDR3 sequence is CASSLVRGGLDTQYF. The CDR3 nucleotides are TGTGCCAGCAGCTTAGTACGCGGGGGGCTCGATACGCAGTATTTT. Filled out from reference TRBV7-2 and TRBJ2-3, the complete variable domain reads GAGVSQSPSNKVTEKGKDVELRCDPISGHTALYWYRQSLGQGLEFLIYFQGNSAPDKSGLPSDRFSAERTGGSVSTLTIQRTQQEDSAVYLCASSLVRGGLDTQYFGPGTRLTVL.

The V gene is TRBV5-1, the J gene TRBJ1-1; 11 nucleotides match TRBD1. After removal of 4 bases from V and 3 bases from J, the junction contained 8 bases not matched to a gene. CDR1 is SGHRS and CDR2 is YFSETQ in the germline V gene. The CDR3 consists of 16 residues. CDR3 in DNA: TGCGCCAGCAGCCCCTCGGGACAGGGGGAACACACTGAAGCTTTCTTT. It codes for CASSPSGQGEHTEAFF. The complete variable domain, with remaining parts taken from reference TRBV5-1 and TRBJ1-1, reads KAGVTQTPRYLIKTRGQQVTLSCSPISGHRSVSWYQQTPGQGLQFLFEYFSETQRNKGNFPGRFSGRQFSNSRSEMNVSTLELGDSALYLCASSPSGQGEHTEAFFGQGTRLTVV.

The DNA for the CDR3 is TGTGCCAGCAGTCTTGACAGGGACTATGGCTACACCTTC. It is translated as CASSLDRDYGYTF. This chain uses TRBV2 with TRBJ1-2; 7 bases agree with TRBD1. Germline-derived CDR1 and CDR2 are SNHLY and FYNNEI. This CDR3 is built from 13 residues. V shed 5 bases, J shed 3 bases, and the junction held 3 bases outside the gene matches.

The chain joins TRBV6-2 or TRBV6-3 to TRBJ1-1; D remains unclear. Germline-derived CDR1 and CDR2 are MNHEY and SVGEGT. With 5 bases removed from V and 4 bases from J, the gap between germline ends came to 8 bases. The CDR3 length is 12 residues. CDR3 coding DNA: TGTGCCAGCAGTGGAGGGATCACTGAAGCTTTCTTT. Amino acid sequence: CASSGGITEAFF.

In its sample, this clone was seen once. This chain joins TRBV18 and TRBJ1-3; 9 bases agree with TRBD1. This CDR3 comprises 15 residues. The germline gives CDR1 KGHSH, CDR2 LQKENI. Trimming cost V 2 bases and J 6 bases; bases outside gene matches: 5. The CDR3 sequence: CASSPSTGGSNTIYF. In nucleotides, the CDR3 is TGTGCCAGCTCACCATCCACAGGGGGCTCAAACACCATATATTTT.

The CDR3 reads CATSSKDREEEKLFF. The CDR3 DNA reads TGTGCCACCAGCAGCAAGGACAGGGAAGAAGAAAAACTGTTTTTT. The genes are TRBV15 and TRBJ1-4; 8 bases are a match to TRBD1. This CDR3 comprises 15 residues. Per germline, CDR1 LNHNV and CDR2 YYDKDF (reference sequence). The V gene end was trimmed by 3 bases and the J gene end by 8 bases; junction bases not matched to a gene: 8.

A single count supports this clone. V is TRBV6-9 and J is TRBJ2-3; D remains unclear. The CDR3 runs 15 residues. The V gene's germline CDR1 is MNHGY and CDR2 SVAAGI. Trimming took off 4 bases at V and 0 bases at J, with 11 bases between the two ends. The CDR3 DNA reads as TGTGCCAGCAGTTCGCACAGCTCTAGCACAGATACGCAGTATTTT. It is translated as CASSSHSSSTDTQYF.

The gene calls are TRBV19 and TRBJ2-1; 12 nucleotides line up with TRBD2. Germline V gene sequence: CDR1 LNHDA, CDR2 SQIVND (reference sequence). V dropped 5 bases and J dropped 4; count of bases not matched to a gene: 6. CDR3 size: 16 residues. DNA of the CDR3: TGTGCCAGTAGTGTCACAACTAGCGGGGGGTACAATGAGCAGTTCTTC. Translation gives CASSVTTSGGYNEQFF.

The chain is built from TRBV5-1 and TRBJ2-1; possible D gene TRBD1, 5 bases. From germline, CDR1 is SGHRS and CDR2 YFSETQ. This CDR3 comprises 14 residues. V lost 0 bases and J lost 7, with 11 bases in between. As DNA, the CDR3 is TGCGCCAGCAGCTTGGCGGCAGGGCCTAATGAGCAGTTCTTC. Translating gives CASSLAAGPNEQFF.

The chain has TRBV4-1 and TRBJ2-2, with 9 bases that match TRBD2. The CDR3 spans 16 residues. CDR1 is MGHRA, CDR2 YSYEKL, per germline. J gave up 6 bases and V 5 bases, and 10 bases lay outside the gene matches. The CDR3 sequence: CASSTPGTSSSGELFF. DNA of the CDR3: TGCGCCAGCAGCACCCCCGGGACTAGCTCTTCCGGGGAGCTGTTTTTT.

V and J are TRBV29-1 and TRBJ2-7, with 10 positions matching TRBD1. The V segment lost 6 bases and the J segment 1 base; nucleotides outside the gene matches: 6. The germline CDR1 and CDR2 sequences are SQVTM and ANQGSEA. The CDR3 has 14 amino acids. The CDR3 protein is CSVVGQGESYEQYF. The CDR3 nucleotides are TGCAGCGTGGTTGGACAGGGGGAATCCTACGAGCAGTACTTC.

This clone was observed a single time. The chain couples TRBV19 to TRBJ1-5; 9 nucleotides match TRBD1. After removal of 4 bases from V and 0 bases from J, the junction contained 4 bases not matched to a gene. The CDR3 runs to 16 residues. Per the germline V gene, CDR1 is LNHDA and CDR2 is SQIVND (reference sequence). CDR3 sequence (DNA): TGTGCCAGTAGTAGCGGGACAGGGTATAGCAATCAGCCCCAGCATTTT. It yields the protein CASSSGTGYSNQPQHF.

The chain combines TRBV24-1 with TRBJ2-5, with 8 nucleotides matching TRBD2. CDR3 size: 15 residues. Losses at the gene ends were 3 bases for V and 3 bases for J; bases not matched to a gene: 5. Germline V gene sequence: CDR1 KGHDR, CDR2 SFDVKD. DNA of the CDR3: TGTGCCACCAGTGATCCGATGGGACTAGAAGAGACCCAGTACTTC. Translation: CATSDPMGLEETQYF.

CDR3 in DNA: TGTGCCACCAGTGAAGACAGGGCCCAGTACTTC. Translation gives CATSEDRAQYF. This rearrangement joins TRBV24-1 to TRBJ2-5; 7 nucleotides line up with TRBD1. V trimming: 4 bases; J trimming: 9 bases; junction bases outside the gene matches: 1. CDR1 is KGHDR, CDR2 SFDVKD, per germline. The CDR3 has 11 residues.